A selection of T cell receptor beta chains follows, all from one sample in a study of blood T cell repertoires in COVID-19. Method: immunoSEQ multiplex PCR; TCRdb's copy keeps in-frame clones and lacks some. The repertoire includes hundreds of thousands of clones, around 89% of them detected once, and more than 0.95% sits in the top ten. Sequences were obtained from PBMCs or T cells enriched from blood (not recorded which). Every receptor here comes from a woman in her forties with acute COVID-19. The CDR3 runs from the conserved cysteine through the conserved F or W. Fields, in order: V gene, clone size, J gene, CDR3 protein. A row's size may be missing; if present it is once, few, many or a size class.

TRBV27	NA	TRBJ1-2	CASSPSVGRLSYGYTF
TRBV30	NA	TRBJ2-3	CAWSPGGVRTDTQYF
TRBV7-9	NA	TRBJ2-3	CASSLGGEGRSDTQYF
TRBV2	NA	TRBJ2-7	CASLEGGLATSYEQYF
TRBV5-1	NA	TRBJ1-1	CASSFDRGSTEAFF
TRBV9	NA	TRBJ1-5	CASSVGPDGGNQPQHF
TRBV25-1	NA	TRBJ1-6	CASSVQGESPLHF
TRBV28	NA	TRBJ1-6	CASSPVSYNSPLHF
TRBV5-1	NA	TRBJ2-7	CASSLGLGLGVGEQYF
TRBV24-1	NA	TRBJ2-3	CATSDYPTSGSSDTQYF
TRBV5-4	NA	TRBJ2-3	CASSESTGSDTQYF
TRBV4-1	once	TRBJ1-2	CASSQSGQAVYGYTF
TRBV7-8	NA	TRBJ2-3	CASSLAPPQSADTQYF
TRBV7-2	NA	TRBJ1-2	CASSLAPRIQAGFWGYTF
TRBV27	NA	TRBJ2-7	CASSSPGHTYEQYF
TRBV7-9	NA	TRBJ2-3	CASSFPPGAQRDTQYF
TRBV5-1	NA	TRBJ2-3	CASSNIAGITDTQYF
TRBV27	once	TRBJ2-7	CASSLWGTGNYEQYF
TRBV27	NA	TRBJ1-2	CASSRSGTGYGYTF
TRBV7-9	NA	TRBJ2-1	CASSPYGSGRADEQFF
TRBV20-1	NA	TRBJ1-3	CSASRGGNRNTIYF
TRBV27	NA	TRBJ2-1	CASSSKREENEQFF
TRBV18	NA	TRBJ1-4	CASSRGQGGREKLFF
TRBV19	NA	TRBJ2-7	CASRPRDRVSYEQYF
TRBV14	NA	TRBJ2-5	CASSQDMTGLETQYF
TRBV2	NA	TRBJ1-1	CASSVVVNTEAFF
TRBV29-1	NA	TRBJ2-5	CSVNTHVNQETQYF
TRBV18	NA	TRBJ2-2	CASLGQNTGELFF
TRBV30	NA	TRBJ2-2	CAWRELRGNANTGELFF
TRBV12-3/TRBV12-4	few	TRBJ1-5	CASSWGANQPQHF
TRBV29-1	once	TRBJ2-5	CSVSGTSGRETQYF
TRBV30	NA	TRBJ2-7	CAWSVPSGYEQYF
TRBV18	NA	TRBJ2-1	CASSPRDSLTSGSDHNEQFF
TRBV19	NA	TRBJ2-1	CASSRGTDVAGAIEQFF
TRBV6-5	NA	TRBJ1-5	CASRHRDYTAQHF
TRBV5-4	NA	TRBJ2-5	CASSLSTGKETQYF
TRBV24-1	NA	TRBJ2-5	CATSDRQIQETQYF
TRBV28	NA	TRBJ1-1	CASSLPLTGWTEAFF
TRBV6-4	NA	TRBJ1-5	CASSPDRAQPQHF
TRBV2	few	TRBJ2-7	CASRRGLAGPDEQYF
TRBV5-1	NA	TRBJ1-2	CASSRDRDGYTF
TRBV7-8	NA	TRBJ2-1	CASNSGTGGFNEQFF
TRBV9	NA	TRBJ2-1	CASSSPSGTYNEQFF
TRBV2	once	TRBJ2-1	CASRFGLAGDSYNEQFF
TRBV6-5	few	TRBJ1-3	CASSYSRGSGNTIYF
TRBV11-2	once	TRBJ1-4	CASSLVTGGSEKLFF
TRBV2	NA	TRBJ1-4	CASRGQSNEKLFF
TRBV9	NA	TRBJ2-5	CASSARSGPPGETQYF
TRBV6-6	NA	TRBJ1-1	CASSPPIRGGNTEAFF
TRBV19	once	TRBJ2-1	CASSPLRLAGPRNEQFF
TRBV12-3/TRBV12-4	NA	TRBJ2-1	CASRRDSSNEQFF
TRBV5-4	NA	TRBJ2-7	CASSPFRLAASYEQYF
TRBV5-1	once	TRBJ2-7	CASSPTSGRSYEQYF
TRBV20-1	NA	TRBJ2-1	CSADSDNEQFF
TRBV2	NA	TRBJ1-5	CASSGAGGISAQPQHF
TRBV30	NA	TRBJ1-1	CAWMEGTGRTEAFF
TRBV27	NA	TRBJ1-2	CASSLSSTGIFYGYTF
TRBV2	NA	TRBJ2-7	CASRKTVTESYEQYF
TRBV7-3	NA	TRBJ1-3	CASSRGGTGNTIYF
TRBV4-3	NA	TRBJ2-3	CASSQELGPLF